This T cell receptor beta chain stems from a study of T-cell memory formation after mild COVID-19. V was pared by 8 bases and J by 5 bases, with 14 bases between. CDR1 and CDR2 from the germline V gene are MNHEY and SVGEGT. This CDR3 has 13 amino acids. TCRdb itself ran the 5' RACE reads through MiXCR, one entry per CDR3 protein. The table includes approximately 150,000 distinct CDR3 sequences, 13% detected once. Broader study findings: Chiefly within CM and EM were the contracting CD4+ clones; CD8+ ones were within EMRA.

This clonotype has just a few counts. Its target is not known. The TCR originated in a man aged 18 to 29 who had mild COVID-19 (a few samples of this study predate the infection). Cell type and time point are not known. The genes are TRBV6-2 or TRBV6-3 and TRBJ2-3; D possibly corresponds to TRBD1 (6 bases). Material for sequencing was PBMCs or a T cell subset sorted from them (not recorded which). CDR3 nucleotides: TGTGCCAGCCGCGTGACAGGAGGAGATACGCAGTATTTT. Its translation: CASRVTGGDTQYF.